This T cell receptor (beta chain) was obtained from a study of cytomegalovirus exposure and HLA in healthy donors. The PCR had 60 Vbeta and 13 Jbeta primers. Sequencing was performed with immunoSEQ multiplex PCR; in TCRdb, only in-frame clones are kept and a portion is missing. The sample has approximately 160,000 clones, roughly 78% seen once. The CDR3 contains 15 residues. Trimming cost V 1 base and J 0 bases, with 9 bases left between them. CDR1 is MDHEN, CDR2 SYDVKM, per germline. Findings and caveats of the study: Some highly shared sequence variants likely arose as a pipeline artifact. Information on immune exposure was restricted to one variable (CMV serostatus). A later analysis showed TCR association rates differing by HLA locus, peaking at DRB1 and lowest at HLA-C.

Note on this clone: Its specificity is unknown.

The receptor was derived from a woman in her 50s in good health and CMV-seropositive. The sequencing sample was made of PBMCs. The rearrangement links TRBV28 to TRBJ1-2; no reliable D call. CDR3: CASSLFRMANYGYTF. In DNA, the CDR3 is TGTGCCAGCAGTTTATTCAGGATGGCTAACTATGGCTACACCTTC.